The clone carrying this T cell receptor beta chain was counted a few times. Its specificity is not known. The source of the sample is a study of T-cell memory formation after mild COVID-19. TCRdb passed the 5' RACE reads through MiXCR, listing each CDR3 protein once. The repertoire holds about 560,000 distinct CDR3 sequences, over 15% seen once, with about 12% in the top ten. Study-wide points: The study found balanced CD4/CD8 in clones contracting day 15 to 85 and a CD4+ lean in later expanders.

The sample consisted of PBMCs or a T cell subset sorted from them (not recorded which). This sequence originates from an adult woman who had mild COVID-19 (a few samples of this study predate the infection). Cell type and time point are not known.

The DNA of the CDR3 is TGTGCCAGCAGCCAGGGTAGTAACAGGGGAAACATTCAGTACTTC. It is translated as CASSQGSNRGNIQYF. The chain carries TRBV4-2 and TRBJ2-4; 7 nucleotides align to TRBD1. Germline V gene lookup returns CDR1 LGHNA and CDR2 YNFKEQ. The CDR3 is made up of 15 amino acids. Trimming removed 3 bases from V and 6 bases from J; junction bases left unmatched: 8.